The sequence of this T cell receptor (beta chain) was determined in a study of blood T cell repertoires in COVID-19. Background on the study: Samples representing acute and convalescent COVID-19 were sourced from the United States, Italy and Spain. PBMCs, B-cell-depleted T cells, or T cells were the source of the cDNA or gDNA that made up the material.

V was clipped by 11 bases and J by 2 bases; unmatched bases: 4. Germline V gives CDR1 ENHRY, CDR2 SYGVKD. The CDR3 is 12 amino acids. Original analysis: Nucleated cell number was recorded as an estimate derived from reference gene primer amplification. TCRdb keeps only in-frame clones here, not all; method: immunoSEQ multiplex PCR. Clone size and the V and J calls come from that table; the DNA yielded D and trimming. The data hold under 100,000 clones, with approximately 86% observed a single time. V gene TRBV10-3 combines with J gene TRBJ1-2; TRBD1 aligns across 8 bases. This receptor was identified in a male donor with acute or convalescent COVID-19. Sequencing was performed on peripheral blood. The CDR3 region is CAGQGGNYGYTF. For the CDR3, the DNA is TGTGCCGGACAGGGAGGAAACTATGGCTACACCTTC.